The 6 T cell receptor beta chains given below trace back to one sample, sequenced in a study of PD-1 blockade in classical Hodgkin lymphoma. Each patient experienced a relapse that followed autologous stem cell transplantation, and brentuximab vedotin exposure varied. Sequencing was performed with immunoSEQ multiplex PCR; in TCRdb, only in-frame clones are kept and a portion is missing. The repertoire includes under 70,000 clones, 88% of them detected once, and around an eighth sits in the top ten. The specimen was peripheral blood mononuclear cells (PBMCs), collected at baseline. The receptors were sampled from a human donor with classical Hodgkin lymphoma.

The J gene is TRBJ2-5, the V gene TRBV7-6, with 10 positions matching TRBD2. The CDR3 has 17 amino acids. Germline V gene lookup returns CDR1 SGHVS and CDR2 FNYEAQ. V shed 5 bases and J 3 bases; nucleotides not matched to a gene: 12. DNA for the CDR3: TGTGCCAGCAGCCCTCGGGGAGCGGGGGGGGCGGAAGAGACCCAGTACTTC. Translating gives CASSPRGAGGAEETQYF.

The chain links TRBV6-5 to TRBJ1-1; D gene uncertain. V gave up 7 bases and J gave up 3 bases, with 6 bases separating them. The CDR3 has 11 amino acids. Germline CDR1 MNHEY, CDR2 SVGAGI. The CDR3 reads CASKHHTEAFF. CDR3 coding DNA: TGTGCCAGCAAACACCACACTGAAGCTTTCTTT.

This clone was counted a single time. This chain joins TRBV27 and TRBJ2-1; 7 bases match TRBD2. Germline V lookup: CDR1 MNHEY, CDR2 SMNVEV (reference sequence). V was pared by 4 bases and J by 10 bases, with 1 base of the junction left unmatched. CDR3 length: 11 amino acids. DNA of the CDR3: TGTGCCAGCAGTTGGGGACTAGAGCAGTTCTTC. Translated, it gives CASSWGLEQFF.

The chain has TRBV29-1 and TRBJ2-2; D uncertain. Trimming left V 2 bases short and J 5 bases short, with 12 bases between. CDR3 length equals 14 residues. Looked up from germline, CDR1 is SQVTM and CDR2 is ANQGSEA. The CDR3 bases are TGCAGCGTTGAATGTGGGGATTCTACCGGGGAGCTGTTTTTT. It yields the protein CSVECGDSTGELFF.

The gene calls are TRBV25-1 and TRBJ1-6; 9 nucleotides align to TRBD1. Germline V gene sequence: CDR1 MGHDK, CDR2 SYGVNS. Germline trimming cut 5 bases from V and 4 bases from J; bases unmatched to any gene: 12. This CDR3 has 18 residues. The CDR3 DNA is TGTGCCAGCAGTAAAACGATTACAGGGGGCCCTTATAATTCACCCCTCCACTTT. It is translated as CASSKTITGGPYNSPLHF.

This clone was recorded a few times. This CDR3 reads CASRPTLGMLTGELFF. Written as DNA, the CDR3 is TGTGCCAGTAGGCCGACCCTCGGGATGCTCACCGGGGAGCTGTTTTTT. The chain carries TRBV19 and TRBJ2-2, with D possibly matching TRBD2 (5 bases). Deletions cut 6 bases from V and 4 bases from J, with 18 bases between. The CDR3 is 16 amino acids. CDR1 is LNHDA, CDR2 SQIVND, per germline (reference sequence).